This TCR beta chain was captured in a study of blood T cell repertoires in COVID-19. Turning to the study itself: Samples came from the United States, Italy and Spain, spanning acute and convalescent COVID-19. PBMCs, B-cell-depleted T cells, or T cells provided the cDNA or gDNA that made up the material.

Per the authors' pipeline: It was from reference gene primer amplification that nucleated cell counts were estimated. Measured with immunoSEQ multiplex PCR; TCRdb has only the in-frame clones, and not every one. V and J calls and clone size follow that table, whereas D and trimming were derived from the DNA. The sample consists of some 260,000 clones, roughly 84% of them appearing once. V trimming: 3 bases; J trimming: 8 bases; junction bases outside the gene matches: 20. CDR3 length: 19 amino acids. Germline V gives CDR1 SGHDT, CDR2 YYEEEE. This clonotype originated in a woman in her late teens or twenties with acute or convalescent COVID-19. The V gene is TRBV5-6, the J gene TRBJ1-4, with 9 bases lining up with TRBD1. Sequencing was done on a sample of peripheral blood. In nucleotides, the CDR3 is TGTGCCAGCAGCTCTTACCGGGACAGGGTTTATGAGCCCCGCGAAAAACTGTTTTTT. Protein sequence: CASSSYRDRVYEPREKLFF.